These T cell receptor beta chains were read from a single sample in a study of T cells after yellow fever vaccination. From the 5' RACE reads, TCRdb called clonotypes with MiXCR, one entry per CDR3 protein. The sample yields 610,000 or so distinct CDR3 sequences, 9% to 15% seen once. This specimen consisted of PBMCs, obtained on the day of the yellow fever booster vaccination. These receptors all come from a man aged 25-40 years who received the YFV17D yellow fever vaccine. CDR3s include the opening cysteine and the closing phenylalanine or tryptophan. The order of the fields is D gene, V gene, clone size, J gene, CDR3 length, CDR3 DNA, CDR3 protein. The D gene is left open where the match is weak. Clone size is shown for a subset of rows, as once, few, many or a class of expanded clone.

d_gene: .
v_gene: TRBV20-1
abundance: few
j_gene: TRBJ2-5
len: 12
CDR3nt: TGCAGTGCTTCGAGCGGGCAAGAGACCCAGTACTTC
CDR3aa: CSASSGQETQYF

d_gene: .
v_gene: TRBV28
abundance: .
j_gene: TRBJ2-6
len: 15
CDR3nt: TGTGCCAGCAGAAGCTTTTACTCTGGGGCCAACGTCCTGACTTTC
CDR3aa: CASRSFYSGANVLTF

d_gene: TRBD1
v_gene: TRBV5-6
abundance: few
j_gene: TRBJ2-7
len: 13
CDR3nt: TGTGCCAGCAGCGGGGGACAGGTCCACGAGCAGTACTTC
CDR3aa: CASSGGQVHEQYF

d_gene: TRBD2
v_gene: TRBV7-8
abundance: .
j_gene: TRBJ2-7
len: 15
CDR3nt: TGTGCCAGCAGCCTCGCTAGCGGGAGGGTGGTCGAGCAGTACTTC
CDR3aa: CASSLASGRVVEQYF

d_gene: .
v_gene: TRBV19
abundance: .
j_gene: TRBJ1-2
len: 16
CDR3nt: TGTGCCAGTACCCCCCTCGGACAGCTCATCACCTATGGCTACACCTTC
CDR3aa: CASTPLGQLITYGYTF

d_gene: .
v_gene: TRBV5-1
abundance: .
j_gene: TRBJ2-7
len: 15
CDR3nt: TGCGCCAGCAGAATGGGGTTCTCATCGGGGCACGAGCAGTACTTC
CDR3aa: CASRMGFSSGHEQYF

d_gene: .
v_gene: TRBV12-3/TRBV12-4
abundance: .
j_gene: TRBJ1-6
len: 13
CDR3nt: TGTGCCAGCAACGGGGCCAGGCATTCACCCCTCCACTTT
CDR3aa: CASNGARHSPLHF

d_gene: .
v_gene: TRBV7-2
abundance: few
j_gene: TRBJ2-2
len: 16
CDR3nt: TGTGCCAGCAGCTTAGTTGCAACTAGTAGCACCGGGGAGCTGTTTTTT
CDR3aa: CASSLVATSSTGELFF

d_gene: TRBD1
v_gene: TRBV6-1
abundance: .
j_gene: TRBJ1-1
len: 13
CDR3nt: TGTGCCAGCATGAGACAGGGGTACACTGAAGCTTTCTTT
CDR3aa: CASMRQGYTEAFF

d_gene: .
v_gene: TRBV4-2
abundance: few
j_gene: TRBJ2-2
len: 17
CDR3nt: TGTGCCAGCAGCCAAGGCTCTCCCTCCGGGAGAGGCGGGGAGCTGTTTTTT
CDR3aa: CASSQGSPSGRGGELFF

d_gene: .
v_gene: TRBV30
abundance: .
j_gene: TRBJ1-6
len: 16
CDR3nt: TGTGCCTGGAAACCCGGGGGAACAGGTGTAAATTCACCCCTCCACTTT
CDR3aa: CAWKPGGTGVNSPLHF

d_gene: .
v_gene: TRBV7-2
abundance: many
j_gene: TRBJ2-1
len: 16
CDR3nt: TGTGCCAGCAGCTACAGGGCCTACTTATCCTACAATGAGCAGTTCTTC
CDR3aa: CASSYRAYLSYNEQFF

d_gene: .
v_gene: TRBV4-3
abundance: .
j_gene: TRBJ2-3
len: 15
CDR3nt: TGCGCCAGCAGCCACGATCGGGGGCGGATAGATACGCAGTATTTT
CDR3aa: CASSHDRGRIDTQYF

d_gene: TRBD2
v_gene: TRBV12-3/TRBV12-4
abundance: few
j_gene: TRBJ2-1
len: 14
CDR3nt: TGTGCCAGCAGCGCTAGCGGGATAGGGAATGAGCAGTTCTTC
CDR3aa: CASSASGIGNEQFF

d_gene: TRBD1
v_gene: TRBV7-9
abundance: few
j_gene: TRBJ2-2
len: 15
CDR3nt: TGTGCCAGCAGCGCACCGACAGGGATCACCGGGGAGCTGTTTTTT
CDR3aa: CASSAPTGITGELFF

d_gene: .
v_gene: TRBV4-2
abundance: .
j_gene: TRBJ2-7
len: 15
CDR3nt: TGTGCCAGCAGCCAAGAGGATAGTAGCGGCTACGAGCAGTACTTC
CDR3aa: CASSQEDSSGYEQYF